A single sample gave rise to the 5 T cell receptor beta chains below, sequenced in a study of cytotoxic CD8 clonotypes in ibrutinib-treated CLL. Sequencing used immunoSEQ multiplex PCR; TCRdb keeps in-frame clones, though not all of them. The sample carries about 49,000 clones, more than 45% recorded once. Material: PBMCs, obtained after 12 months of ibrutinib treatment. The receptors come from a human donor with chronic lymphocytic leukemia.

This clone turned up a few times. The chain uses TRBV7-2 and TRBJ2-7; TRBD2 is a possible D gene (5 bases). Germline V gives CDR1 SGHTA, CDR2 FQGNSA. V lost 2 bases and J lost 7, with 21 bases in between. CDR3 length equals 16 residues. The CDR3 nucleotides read TGTGCCAGCAGCTTAAGCGCGGCGGGCCTCACGGGGGAGCAGTACTTC. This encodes CASSLSAAGLTGEQYF.

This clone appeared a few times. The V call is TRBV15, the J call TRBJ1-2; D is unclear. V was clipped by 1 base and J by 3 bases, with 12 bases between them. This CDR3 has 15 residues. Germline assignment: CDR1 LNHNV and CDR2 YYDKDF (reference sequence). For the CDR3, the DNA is TGTGCCACCAGCAGAGGGCTGGGCGGATACTATGGCTACACCTTC. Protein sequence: CATSRGLGGYYGYTF.

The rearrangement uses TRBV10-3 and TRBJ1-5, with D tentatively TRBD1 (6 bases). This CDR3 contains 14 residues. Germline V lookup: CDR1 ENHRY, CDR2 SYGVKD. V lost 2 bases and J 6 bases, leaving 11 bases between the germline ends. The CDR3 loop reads CAISEGGRGQPQHF. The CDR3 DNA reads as TGTGCCATCAGTGAGGGGGGCCGGGGTCAGCCCCAGCATTTT.

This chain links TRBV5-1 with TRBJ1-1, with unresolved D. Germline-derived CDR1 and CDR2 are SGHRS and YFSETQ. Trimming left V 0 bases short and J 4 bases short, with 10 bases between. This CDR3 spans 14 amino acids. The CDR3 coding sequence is TGCGCCAGCAGCTTGGCAGGTTCGGGCACTGAAGCTTTCTTT. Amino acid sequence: CASSLAGSGTEAFF.

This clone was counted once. CDR3 nucleotides: TGTGCCAGCAGTTTTTCGGCCTCCTATGGCTACACCTTC. Translated: CASSFSASYGYTF. The chain combines TRBV28 with TRBJ1-2; D is uncertain. Germline V CDR1 and CDR2: MDHEN, SYDVKM. The CDR3 length is 13 residues. Trimming left V 3 bases short and J 4 bases short, with 9 bases between.